This T cell receptor (beta chain) was captured by sequencing in a study of prognosis after radiotherapy for stage I lung cancer (dated by TCRdb to 2020 to 2023). Notes on the research overall: Between early 2018 and 2019, over 15 patients with stage I NSCLC were enrolled in Nanjing, China. Patients with newly diagnosed primary stage I lung tumors numbered approximately 14, with 4 or 5 others having oligometastatic NSCLC after surgical resection of the primary tumor. Every patient was deemed medically inoperable, 12 to 13 because of comorbidities and roughly 7 because they refused surgery. The cohort included about a dozen men and roughly 6 women, with a median age of almost 75 years and a range of roughly 53 to 85 years. On tumor histology, 11 to 13 patients had adenocarcinoma and more than five had squamous cell carcinoma. Using image-guided IMRT or VMAT, SBRT was delivered in 3 to 5 fractions at a biologically effective dose of at least 100 Gy. SBRT was not combined with any concurrent therapy in any patient. After SBRT, distant metastases developed in four of the 19 patients at a median of approximately seven months, while the remaining 15 patients had no significant progression. The study profiled peripheral blood TCR beta repertoires from stage I NSCLC patients before and after stereotactic body radiotherapy and related them to distant failure. The study took one blood sample before SBRT and one after SBRT from each of 19 patients and sequenced all 38 samples.

The full study reports these points: Whether the expanded TCR clones were tumor-specific was not determined. TRBV and TRBJ usage frequencies reportedly differed by metastasis status, in two V genes at baseline and in about 10 V and two J genes after SBRT. All reported P values were unadjusted for multiple comparisons. After SBRT, the count of unique TCR clones dropped from a median of approximately 10,000 beforehand to 6,500 to 8,000 afterward (Wilcoxon paired P=0.011). Post-SBRT Shannon entropy and its change from baseline were lower in patients who developed distant metastases; baseline Shannon entropy was not associated with metastases. The small cohort and short follow-up limited the study, so independent validation of the findings is needed.

All patients had node-negative disease on CT and PET/CT, and none had a history of other malignancies or prior chemotherapy or radiotherapy. About 6 milliliters of peripheral venous blood were drawn into EDTA tubes at each of two time points. PBMCs were isolated by Ficoll-Paque Plus density-gradient centrifugation. Right after collection, samples were kept at -80 degrees C until analysis. This clonotype occurred many times. The antigen it binds to is not known. Base qualities are missing; no much larger clone stands one base away. V and J lose 2 bases and 2 bases, and a span of 11 bases separates them. Including cysteine and phenylalanine, the CDR3 has 14 amino acids. The entry retains the CDR3 DNA only, 42 bases that are in frame from base 1. The CDR1 and CDR2 encoded by the germline V gene (reference sequence) are DFQATT and SNEGSKA. Two rounds of multiplex PCR were performed to amplify the TCR beta CDR3 region from genomic DNA. The first PCR round used primers specific to each TRBV and TRBJ gene, with sequences filed in Chinese patent CN105087789A. The second PCR round used universal primers. The Roche High Pure PCR Template Preparation Kit was used to extract genomic DNA from the frozen PBMCs. The libraries underwent paired-end sequencing with 151 bp reads on an Illumina HiSeq 3000. In the original analysis: CutAdapt was used to discard raw reads that did not contain the multiplex PCR primer sequences. High-quality paired reads were merged into contigs with PEAR. By aligning each contig to reference sequences, MiXCR assigned the TRB V, D and J gene segments to that contig. To remove sequencing errors, CDR3 sequences were clustered according to base quality and sequence similarity. Diversity was calculated as Shannon entropy divided by the natural log of the number of productive TCR sequences. One minus Shannon entropy divided by the natural log of the number of unique clonotypes was used as the definition of clonality. Progression-free survival cut-offs for repertoire metrics were chosen using the Youden index of ROC curves, with analyses run in R 3.5.3. In-frame beta chains were kept once TCRdb had trimmed the public reads at Q25 with fastp and called clones with MiXCR. Every CDR3 protein is listed once, alongside the most common genes and DNA of its rows. TCRdb, not the original authors, processed these V and J calls. Here the sample has more than 15,000 distinct CDR3 sequences; approximately 44% occur a single time. 44% of the sample is in the top ten clones.

The sample in question was PBMCs, obtained before or after stereotactic body radiation therapy (not recorded which). The chain joins TRBV20-1 to TRBJ2-3, with the D gene not clear enough to name. This clonotype was sampled from a donor aged 50 or older with non-small cell lung cancer. CDR3 reads: CSARLPYNTDTQYF. The DNA sequence is as follows: TGCAGTGCTAGATTGCCTTATAACACAGATACGCAGTATTTT.